The clone carrying this T cell receptor (beta chain) is a singleton in its sample. This entry is derived from a study of blood T cell repertoires in COVID-19. Study at large: Acute and convalescent COVID-19 specimens originated in the United States, Italy and Spain.

Germline V gene data show CDR1 as SGHTA and CDR2 as FQGTGA. CDR3 length equals 16 residues. J lost 1 base, V lost 6 bases, and 6 bases had no gene match. Produced via immunoSEQ multiplex PCR; TCRdb's table is partial and in-frame only. The profile shows 85,000 to 130,000 clones, roughly 92% of them singletons. This clonotype was obtained from a man in his sixties or seventies with acute or convalescent COVID-19. V is TRBV7-3 and J is TRBJ2-3; 11 bases fit TRBD2. The material sequenced was peripheral blood. This CDR3 is CASSSIAGGGTDTQYF. CDR3 bases: TGTGCCAGCAGTTCGATAGCGGGAGGGGGCACAGATACGCAGTATTTT.